This T cell receptor beta chain was retrieved from a study of vaccination and CD4 T cells after COVID-19. The Oncomine TCR Beta short-read assay was applied to DNA of cultured CD4+ T cells. MiXCR, run by TCRdb on the PCR reads, gives a single entry per CDR3 protein. The sample consists of roughly 5,000 distinct CDR3 sequences, over 25% of them appearing once. To note about this clonotype: No antigen is known for it.

The treatment denotes: roughly ten-day PBMC culture with coronavirus spike peptide pools or control peptides (ViraFEST assay). ViraFEST relied on peptide pools to expand antigen-specific T cells; the TCRs were sequenced afterward. This CDR3 comprises 13 residues. J was trimmed by 2 bases and V by 6 bases; bases with no gene match: 2. The sequencing input was CD4+ T cells from blood, cultured in vitro. The receptor was derived from a human donor who had recovered from COVID-19. The chain recombines TRBV12-3 or TRBV12-4 with TRBJ2-5, with TRBD1 matching over 8 bases. CDR3 DNA: TGTGCCAGCAGGCGACAGGGGCAAGAGACCCAGTACTTC. Translating gives CASRRQGQETQYF.